This T cell receptor (beta chain) was obtained from a study of blood T cell repertoires in COVID-19. Study as a whole: Sites in the United States, Italy and Spain provided acute and convalescent COVID-19 samples. The cDNA or gDNA used as material had been derived from T cells, B-cell-depleted T cells, or PBMCs.

V lost 2 bases and J 4 bases, leaving 15 bases between the germline ends. The CDR3 runs 15 residues. Germline V gene sequence: CDR1 MNHEY, CDR2 SMNVEV (reference sequence). Method: immunoSEQ multiplex PCR; TCRdb's copy keeps in-frame clones and lacks some. The table includes under 250,000 clones, roughly 86% detected once. The chain couples TRBV27 to TRBJ2-7; the D gene is possibly TRBD1 (6 bases). The receptor comes from a woman in her 30s with acute COVID-19. Specimen: PBMCs or T cells enriched from blood (not recorded which). CDR3 amino acids: CASSLSGGSFYEQYF. The CDR3 bases are TGTGCCAGCAGTTTAAGTGGGGGCTCTTTTTACGAGCAGTACTTC.